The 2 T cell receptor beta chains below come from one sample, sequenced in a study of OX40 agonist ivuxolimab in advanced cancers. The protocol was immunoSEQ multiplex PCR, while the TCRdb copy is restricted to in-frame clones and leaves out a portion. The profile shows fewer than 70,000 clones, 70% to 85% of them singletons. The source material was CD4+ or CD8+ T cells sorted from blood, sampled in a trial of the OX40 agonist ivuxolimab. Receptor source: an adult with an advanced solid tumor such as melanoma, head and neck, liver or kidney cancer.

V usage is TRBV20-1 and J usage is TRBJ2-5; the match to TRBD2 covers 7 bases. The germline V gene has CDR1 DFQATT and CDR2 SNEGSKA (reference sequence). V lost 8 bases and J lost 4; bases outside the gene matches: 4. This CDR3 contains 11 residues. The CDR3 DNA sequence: TGCAGTTGGGAGGGCCCAGAGACCCAGTACTTC. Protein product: CSWEGPETQYF.

The CDR3 coding sequence is TGTGCCAGCAGCCTCAGCGGGACCCTAGGGAATGAGCAGTTCTTC. Protein: CASSLSGTLGNEQFF. V gene TRBV9 combines with J gene TRBJ2-1; 7 bases fit TRBD2. Germline loops: CDR1 SGDLS, CDR2 YYNGEE. This CDR3 is built from 15 residues. The V gene end was trimmed by 4 bases and the J gene end by 7 bases; junction bases not matched to a gene: 11.